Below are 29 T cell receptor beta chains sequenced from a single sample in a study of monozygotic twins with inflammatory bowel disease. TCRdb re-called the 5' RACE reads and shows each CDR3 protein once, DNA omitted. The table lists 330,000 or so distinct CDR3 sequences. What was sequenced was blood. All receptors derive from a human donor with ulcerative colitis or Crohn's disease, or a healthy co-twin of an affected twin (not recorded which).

Here the CDR3 reads CASSLAGFGETQYF. V and J are TRBV7-2 and TRBJ2-5. Germline CDR1 and CDR2: SGHTA and FQGNSA. The CDR3 is 14 amino acids.

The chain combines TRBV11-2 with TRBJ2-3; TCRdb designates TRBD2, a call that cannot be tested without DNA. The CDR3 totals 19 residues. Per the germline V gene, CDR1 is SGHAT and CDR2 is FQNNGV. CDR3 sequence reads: CASSRGLDLLGLRTDTQYF.

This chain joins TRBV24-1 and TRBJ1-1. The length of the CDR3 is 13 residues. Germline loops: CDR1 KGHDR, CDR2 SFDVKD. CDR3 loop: CATSDFEDTEAFF.

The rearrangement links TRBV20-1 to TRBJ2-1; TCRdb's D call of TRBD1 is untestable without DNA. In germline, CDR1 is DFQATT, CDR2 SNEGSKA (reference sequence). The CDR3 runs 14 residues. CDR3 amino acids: CSASRGSSYNEQFF.

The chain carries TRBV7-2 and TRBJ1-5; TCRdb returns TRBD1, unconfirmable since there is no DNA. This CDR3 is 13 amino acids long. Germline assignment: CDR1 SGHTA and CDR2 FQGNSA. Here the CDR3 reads CASSFRTHQPQHF.

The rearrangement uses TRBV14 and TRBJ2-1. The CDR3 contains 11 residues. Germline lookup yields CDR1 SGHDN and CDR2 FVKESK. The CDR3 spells CASSHRDEQFF.

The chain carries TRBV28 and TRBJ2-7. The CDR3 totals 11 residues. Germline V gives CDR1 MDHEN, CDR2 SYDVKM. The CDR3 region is CASSQVREQYF.

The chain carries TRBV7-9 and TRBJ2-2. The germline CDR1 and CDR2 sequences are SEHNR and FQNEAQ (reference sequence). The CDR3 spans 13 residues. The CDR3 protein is CASSEMRTGELFF.

The CDR3: CASRPDNGYEQYF. This chain joins TRBV5-1 and TRBJ2-7. CDR3 length equals 13 residues. CDR1 is SGHRS and CDR2 is YFSETQ in the germline V gene.

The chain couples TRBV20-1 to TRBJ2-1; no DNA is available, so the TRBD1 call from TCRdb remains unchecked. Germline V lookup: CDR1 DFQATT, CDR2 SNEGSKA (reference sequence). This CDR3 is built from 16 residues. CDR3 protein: CSAFSQGGSSYNEQFF.

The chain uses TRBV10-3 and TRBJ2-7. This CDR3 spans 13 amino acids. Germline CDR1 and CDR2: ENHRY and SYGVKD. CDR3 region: CATHASDSYEQYF.

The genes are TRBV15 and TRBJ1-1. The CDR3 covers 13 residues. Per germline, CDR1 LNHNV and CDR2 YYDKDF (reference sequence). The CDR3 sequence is CATSSSENTEAFF.

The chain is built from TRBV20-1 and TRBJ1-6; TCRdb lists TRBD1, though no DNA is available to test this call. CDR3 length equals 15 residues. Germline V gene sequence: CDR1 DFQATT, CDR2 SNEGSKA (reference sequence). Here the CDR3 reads CSASHTGTVNSPLHF.

CDR3 loop: CSARNGQETQYF. The chain has TRBV20-1 and TRBJ2-5. Germline CDR1 reads DFQATT; CDR2 reads SNEGSKA (reference sequence). The CDR3 has 12 amino acids.

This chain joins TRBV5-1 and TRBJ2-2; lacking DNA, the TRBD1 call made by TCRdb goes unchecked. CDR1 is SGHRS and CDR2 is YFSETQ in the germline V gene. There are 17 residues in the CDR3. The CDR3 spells CASSPRPREGPTGELFF.

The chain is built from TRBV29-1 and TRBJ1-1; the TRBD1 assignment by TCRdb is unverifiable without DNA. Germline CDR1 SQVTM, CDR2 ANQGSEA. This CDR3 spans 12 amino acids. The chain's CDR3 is CSVLTAHTEAFF.

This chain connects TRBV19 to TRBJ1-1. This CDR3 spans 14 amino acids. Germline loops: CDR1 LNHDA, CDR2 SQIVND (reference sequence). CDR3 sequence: CASRGGDAHTEAFF.

CDR3 loop: CASSQQGVDTGELFF. V usage is TRBV3-1 and J usage is TRBJ2-2; TCRdb's assignment of TRBD1 cannot be checked, as there is no DNA. Germline CDR1 and CDR2: LGHDT and YNNKEL (reference sequence). The CDR3 sequence is 15 residues long.

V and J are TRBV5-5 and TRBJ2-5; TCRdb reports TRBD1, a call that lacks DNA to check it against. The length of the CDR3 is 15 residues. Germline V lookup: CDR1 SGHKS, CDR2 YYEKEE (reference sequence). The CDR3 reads CASSLPGPIQETQYF. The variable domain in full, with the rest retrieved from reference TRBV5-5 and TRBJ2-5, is DAGVTQSPTHLIKTRGQQVTLRCSPISGHKSVSWYQQVLGQGPQFIFQYYEKEERGRGNFPDRFSARQFPNYSSELNVNALLLGDSALYLCASSLPGPIQETQYFGPGTRLLVL.

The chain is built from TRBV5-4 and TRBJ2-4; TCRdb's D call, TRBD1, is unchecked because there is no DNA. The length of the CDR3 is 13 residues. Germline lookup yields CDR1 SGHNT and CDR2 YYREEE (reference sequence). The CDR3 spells CASTGESENIQYF.

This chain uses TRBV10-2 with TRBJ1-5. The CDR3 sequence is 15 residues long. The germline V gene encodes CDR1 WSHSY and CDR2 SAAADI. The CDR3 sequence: CASSAGPFSNQPQHF.

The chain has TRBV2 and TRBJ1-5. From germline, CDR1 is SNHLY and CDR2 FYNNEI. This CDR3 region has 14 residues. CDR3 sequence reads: CASLDLNSNQPQHF.

The CDR3 is CASTCSTRDCPSTDTQYF. The chain joins TRBV12-3 or TRBV12-4 to TRBJ2-3. The length of the CDR3 is 18 residues.

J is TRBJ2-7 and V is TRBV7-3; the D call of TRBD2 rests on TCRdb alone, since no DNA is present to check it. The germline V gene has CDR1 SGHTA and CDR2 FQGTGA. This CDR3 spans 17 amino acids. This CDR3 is CASSLSASGTSNYEQYF.

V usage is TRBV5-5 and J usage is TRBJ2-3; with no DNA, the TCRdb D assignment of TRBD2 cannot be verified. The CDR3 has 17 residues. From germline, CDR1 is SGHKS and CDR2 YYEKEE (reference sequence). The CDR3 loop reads CASSFWAGVPLTDTQYF.

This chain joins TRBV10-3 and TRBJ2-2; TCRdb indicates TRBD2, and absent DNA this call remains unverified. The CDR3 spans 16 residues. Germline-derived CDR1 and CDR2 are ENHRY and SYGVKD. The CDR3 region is CAIRRTSGSNTGELFF.

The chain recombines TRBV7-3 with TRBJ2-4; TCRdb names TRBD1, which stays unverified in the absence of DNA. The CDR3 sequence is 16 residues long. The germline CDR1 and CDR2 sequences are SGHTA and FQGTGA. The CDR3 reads CASSLTGGTGRNIQYF.

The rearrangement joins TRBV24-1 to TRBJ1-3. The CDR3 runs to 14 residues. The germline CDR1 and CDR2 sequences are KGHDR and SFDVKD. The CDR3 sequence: CARGPGPSGNTIYF.

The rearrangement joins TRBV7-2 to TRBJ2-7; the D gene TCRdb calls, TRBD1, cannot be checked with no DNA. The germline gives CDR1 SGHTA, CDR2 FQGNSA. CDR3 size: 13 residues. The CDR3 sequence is CASSGRDRAEQYF.